A selection of T cell receptor beta chains follows, all from one sample in a study of T cell changes during pregnancy in multiple sclerosis. Using immunoSEQ multiplex PCR, the repertoire was profiled, and TCRdb retains in-frame clones only, with some absent. The table includes about 75,000 clones, roughly nine tenths detected once. Specimen: peripheral blood, collected in the first trimester of pregnancy. These TCRs come from a female donor in good health, enrolled as a control in a pregnancy study. Each CDR3 is given with its conserved first and last residue. Each record gives: V gene, clone size, D gene, J gene, CDR3 protein, CDR3 DNA. D genes are given only for firm matches. Not all rows give a size; the values are once, few, many and, for expanded clones, a class.

>TRBV28|NA|TRBD2|TRBJ2-7
CASKLRLAGLQQYF
TGTGCCAGCAAATTGAGACTAGCGGGTCTACAGCAGTACTTC
>TRBV25-1|NA|NA|TRBJ2-3
CASSGGNRVPDTQYF
TGTGCCAGCAGTGGAGGGAACAGGGTCCCAGATACGCAGTATTTT
>TRBV5-6|NA|NA|TRBJ2-3
CASSFGHSTSTDTQYF
TGTGCCAGCAGCTTCGGACACTCTACTAGCACAGATACGCAGTATTTT
>TRBV5-6|once|NA|TRBJ1-2
CASSLVDGDYGYTF
TGTGCCAGCAGCTTGGTCGACGGAGACTATGGCTACACCTTC
>TRBV6-5|few|NA|TRBJ2-7
CASSSRVPPSFYEQYF
TGTGCCAGCAGTTCCCGGGTCCCCCCTTCTTTCTACGAGCAGTACTTC
>TRBV25-1|NA|TRBD1|TRBJ1-1
CASSELRDSQNTEAFF
TGTGCCAGCAGTGAGCTCCGGGACAGCCAGAACACTGAAGCTTTCTTT
>TRBV7-9|once|NA|TRBJ1-4
CASSLEIDEKLFF
TGTGCCAGCAGCTTAGAAATAGATGAAAAACTGTTTTTT
>TRBV4-3|NA|NA|TRBJ1-5
CASSQGPQGDQPQHF
TGCGCCAGCAGCCAAGGGCCTCAAGGGGATCAGCCCCAGCATTTT
>TRBV4-2|NA|NA|TRBJ2-2
CASSQVGSLTGELFF
TGTGCCAGCAGCCAAGTAGGGAGTTTGACCGGGGAGCTGTTTTTT
>TRBV10-1|few|TRBD1|TRBJ1-1
CASSERQGLNTEAFF
TGCGCCAGCAGTGAGAGACAGGGGCTGAACACTGAAGCTTTCTTT
>TRBV7-7|NA|TRBD2|TRBJ2-1
CASSPSGHSYNEQFF
TGTGCTAGCAGTCCTAGCGGCCACTCCTACAATGAGCAGTTCTTC
>TRBV5-6|NA|NA|TRBJ1-2
CASSLDRANYGYTF
TGTGCCAGCAGCTTGGACCGGGCTAACTATGGCTACACCTTC
>TRBV7-8|NA|NA|TRBJ2-6
CASSQKYYPQSRANVLTF
TGTGCCAGCAGCCAAAAGTATTACCCACAAAGTCGGGCCAACGTCCTGACTTTC
>TRBV18|NA|TRBD1|TRBJ2-3
CASSGPDRGYTQYF
TGTGCCAGCTCAGGACCGGACAGGGGATATACGCAGTATTTT
>TRBV19|NA|NA|TRBJ1-2
CASSIDRGDYGYTF
TGTGCCAGTAGTATAGACAGGGGAGACTATGGCTACACCTTC
>TRBV5-6|NA|NA|TRBJ1-1
CASSLATGGTEAFF
TGTGCCAGCAGCTTGGCCACGGGGGGCACTGAAGCTTTCTTT
>TRBV7-8|NA|TRBD2|TRBJ2-1
CASSLGDYFNEQFF
TGTGCCAGCAGCTTAGGGGACTATTTCAATGAGCAGTTCTTC
>TRBV30|NA|NA|TRBJ1-1
CAWNQRMNTEAFF
TGTGCCTGGAATCAGAGGATGAACACTGAAGCTTTCTTT
>TRBV2|once|NA|TRBJ1-2
CASILQGYTF
TGTGCCAGCATTCTTCAGGGCTACACCTTC
>TRBV29-1|NA|NA|TRBJ1-2
CSAKPGDYGYTF
TGCAGCGCAAAACCCGGGGACTATGGCTACACCTTC
>TRBV6-1|NA|NA|TRBJ2-5
CASVRQGGETQYF
TGTGCCAGCGTACGACAGGGAGGAGAGACCCAGTACTTC
>TRBV7-9|NA|TRBD1|TRBJ1-4
CASSFGDRTNEKLFF
TGTGCCAGCAGCTTTGGGGACAGGACTAATGAAAAACTGTTTTTT
>TRBV28|NA|NA|TRBJ1-5
CASSFPAGTYQPQHF
TGTGCCAGCAGTTTTCCGGCAGGGACATATCAGCCCCAGCATTTT